Following are 25 T cell receptor beta chains from one sample sequenced in a study of sequential checkpoint blockade in melanoma. Measured with immunoSEQ multiplex PCR; TCRdb has only the in-frame clones, and not every one. The table lists about 28,000 clones, 83% of them singletons. Treatment here: randomized to nivolumab then ipilimumab (arm A) or the reverse (arm B). Sequences were derived from CD8+ T cells sorted from blood (inferred from file names), sampled from a patient given nivolumab and ipilimumab in sequence. The receptors derive from a human donor with melanoma.

The rearrangement links TRBV5-1 to TRBJ1-4; 10 bases are a match to TRBD1. The V segment lost 2 bases and the J segment 6 bases; nucleotides outside the gene matches: 1. The CDR3 extends over 14 amino acids. The germline V gene has CDR1 SGHRS and CDR2 YFSETQ. The CDR3 DNA reads TGCGCCAGCAGCTTAGGGACAGGGGATGAAAAACTGTTTTTT. Amino acid sequence: CASSLGTGDEKLFF. Full variable domain (rest looked up from reference TRBV5-1 and TRBJ1-4): KAGVTQTPRYLIKTRGQQVTLSCSPISGHRSVSWYQQTPGQGLQFLFEYFSETQRNKGNFPGRFSGRQFSNSRSEMNVSTLELGDSALYLCASSLGTGDEKLFFGSGTQLSVL.

This chain links TRBV27 with TRBJ2-7; 10 bases agree with TRBD2. Germline CDR1 reads MNHEY; CDR2 reads SMNVEV (reference sequence). V was pared by 4 bases and J by 5 bases, with 8 bases of the junction left unmatched. The CDR3 runs to 15 residues. Here the CDR3 reads CASSYLASGSDEQYF. CDR3 in DNA: TGTGCCAGCAGTTACCTGGCTAGCGGGAGCGACGAGCAGTACTTC.

The genes are TRBV7-2 and TRBJ1-2; D possibly corresponds to TRBD1 (6 bases). Germline V gives CDR1 SGHTA, CDR2 FQGNSA. CDR3 length: 15 residues. Trimming removed 0 bases from V and 8 bases from J, with 16 bases in between. The CDR3 protein is CASSLAGGGADGYTF. CDR3 nucleotide sequence: TGTGCCAGCAGCTTAGCGGGTGGGGGGGCCGACGGCTACACCTTC.

The J gene is TRBJ2-5, the V gene TRBV7-2; 7 bases align to TRBD2. Trimming at V came to 0 bases and at J to 5 bases, leaving 24 bases not matched to a gene. CDR3 length: 21 amino acids. Looked up from germline, CDR1 is SGHTA and CDR2 is FQGNSA. This CDR3 reads CASSLAQGGLVIVGVGETQYF. The CDR3 coding sequence is TGTGCCAGCAGCTTAGCCCAGGGAGGACTAGTAATTGTTGGGGTCGGGGAGACCCAGTACTTC.

The rearrangement joins TRBV19 to TRBJ2-5; D is possibly TRBD1 (5 bases). The end of the DNA fits TRBJ2-7 better, so the J call may be wrong. The germline V gene encodes CDR1 LNHDA and CDR2 SQIVND (reference sequence). CDR3 length: 12 residues. The CDR3 nucleotides are TGTGCCAGTACCGGCAGGGCCTACGAGCAGTACTTC. This codes for CASTGRAYEQYF.

This clone was observed a handful of times. This chain links TRBV7-6 with TRBJ2-5; TRBD1 is a possible D gene (6 bases). The CDR3 has 15 residues. Between the trimmed V and J ends, which lost 1 base and 5 bases, there was a span of 14 bases. Germline assignment: CDR1 SGHVS and CDR2 FNYEAQ. CDR3 loop: CASSLEATRGETQYF. DNA for the CDR3: TGTGCCAGCAGCTTAGAAGCCACGAGGGGGGAGACCCAGTACTTC.

The chain links TRBV7-8 to TRBJ1-1; a weak D match, TRBD1 (5 bases). CDR1 is SGHVS and CDR2 is FQNEAQ in the germline V gene. Trimming pared 1 base from V and 4 bases from J, leaving 16 bases between. There are 16 residues in the CDR3. This chain's CDR3 is CASSLGGAGWATEAFF. For the CDR3, the DNA is TGTGCCAGCAGCTTAGGTGGGGCAGGGTGGGCCACTGAAGCTTTCTTT. The full variable domain, rest sourced from reference TRBV7-8 and TRBJ1-1, is GAGVSQSPRYKVAKRGQDVALRCDPISGHVSLFWYQQALGQGPEFLTYFQNEAQLDKSGLPSDRFFAERPEGSVSTLKIQRTQQEDSAVYLCASSLGGAGWATEAFFGQGTRLTVV.

The chain links TRBV19 to TRBJ2-6; the D is unclear. The CDR3 runs to 13 residues. Germline CDR1 and CDR2: LNHDA and SQIVND (reference sequence). With 6 bases removed from V and 1 base from J, the gap between germline ends came to 4 bases. The CDR3 sequence: CASSLSGANVLTF. The CDR3, as DNA: TGTGCCAGTAGCCTTTCTGGGGCCAACGTCCTGACTTTC.

The genes are TRBV5-4 and TRBJ1-1; a possible D gene is TRBD1 (5 bases). Germline V gene lookup returns CDR1 SGHNT and CDR2 YYREEE (reference sequence). The ends were cut back, 7 bases at V and 2 bases at J, with 12 bases in the middle. This CDR3 has 13 amino acids. Written as DNA, the CDR3 is TGTGCCAGCCAGACAGTGACTAACACTGAAGCTTTCTTT. This gives the protein CASQTVTNTEAFF. The complete variable domain, with remaining parts taken from reference TRBV5-4 and TRBJ1-1, reads ETGVTQSPTHLIKTRGQQVTLRCSSQSGHNTVSWYQQALGQGPQFIFQYYREEENGRGNFPPRFSGLQFPNYSSELNVNALELDDSALYLCASQTVTNTEAFFGQGTRLTVV.

The chain links TRBV7-9 to TRBJ2-2; no firm D call. Per germline, CDR1 SEHNR and CDR2 FQNEAQ (reference sequence). The CDR3 loop spans 13 amino acids. With 7 bases removed from V and 8 bases from J, the gap between germline ends came to 14 bases. CDR3 coding DNA: TGTGCCAGCACCGCCCCTCCTCGGGGGGAGCTGTTTTTT. Residues: CASTAPPRGELFF.

The V and J genes are TRBV19 and TRBJ2-3; 8 nucleotides align to TRBD1. The trim removed 3 bases at V and 5 bases at J, leaving 7 bases unmatched. CDR3 length: 15 amino acids. Germline CDR1 LNHDA, CDR2 SQIVND (reference sequence). The CDR3 loop reads CASSIAQGAVDTQYF. The CDR3 DNA is TGTGCCAGTAGTATTGCTCAGGGGGCCGTAGATACGCAGTATTTT.

The chain uses TRBV7-2 and TRBJ1-5; a weak D match, TRBD1 (6 bases). V shed 4 bases and J shed 9 bases, with 10 bases lying between them. The CDR3 sequence is 12 residues long. Germline V lookup: CDR1 SGHTA, CDR2 FQGNSA. CDR3 nucleotides: TGTGCCAGCAGCTCTACAGGGAGGCCCCAGCATTTT. This sequence encodes CASSSTGRPQHF.

The chain couples TRBV7-9 to TRBJ2-7; D remains unclear. The CDR3 extends over 16 amino acids. Trimming cost V 2 bases and J 0 bases, with 14 bases left between them. CDR1 is SEHNR and CDR2 is FQNEAQ in the germline V gene (reference sequence). Here the CDR3 DNA reads TGTGCCAGCAGCTTAAGCCCGGGTAAAGGCTCCTACGAGCAGTACTTC. Translation gives CASSLSPGKGSYEQYF.

This clone has more than one count but fewer than ten. The chain links TRBV15 to TRBJ1-1; D unclear. The CDR3 consists of 13 residues. The ends were cut back, 4 bases at V and 2 bases at J, with 8 bases in the middle. Germline loops: CDR1 LNHNV, CDR2 YYDKDF (reference sequence). CDR3 sequence reads: CATSKSSNTEAFF. CDR3 in DNA: TGTGCCACCAGCAAGTCCAGTAACACTGAAGCTTTCTTT.

The chain links TRBV4-3 to TRBJ2-5; the D gene is possibly TRBD2 (6 bases). The end of the DNA aligns better with TRBJ2-7, so the J call may be wrong. This CDR3 is 16 amino acids long. Germline V gene sequence: CDR1 LGHNA, CDR2 YSLEER. In DNA, the CDR3 is TGCGCCAGCAGCCAAGGAAGGGACTCCAGGTCCTACGAGCAGTACTTC. Translating it yields CASSQGRDSRSYEQYF.

The chain couples TRBV7-2 to TRBJ2-7; D unclear. This CDR3 has 13 amino acids. V gave up 3 bases and J gave up 6 bases, with 12 bases separating them. CDR1 and CDR2 (germline): SGHTA, FQGNSA. This chain's CDR3 is CASSFGEIREQYF. The DNA of the CDR3 is TGTGCCAGCAGCTTCGGTGAGATCCGCGAGCAGTACTTC.

The chain combines TRBV12-5 with TRBJ1-2; D gene unclear. Germline V gives CDR1 LGHNT, CDR2 FRNRAP. This CDR3 has 16 amino acids. V gave up 2 bases and J gave up 0 bases, with 13 bases separating them. The chain's CDR3 is CASGLPLAGSNYGYTF. The CDR3, as DNA: TGTGCTAGTGGTTTGCCTTTGGCAGGCTCTAACTATGGCTACACCTTC.

This chain uses TRBV9 with TRBJ2-3; TRBD1 matches at 7 bases. The germline CDR1 and CDR2 sequences are SGDLS and YYNGEE. The CDR3 loop spans 15 amino acids. The ends lost 2 bases at V and 0 bases at J; junction bases unmatched: 3. CDR3 in amino acids: CASSVGTASTDTQYF. The CDR3, as DNA: TGTGCCAGCAGCGTCGGGACAGCTAGCACAGATACGCAGTATTTT.

The chain combines TRBV10-1 with TRBJ1-2; no definite D call. The V end lost 4 bases, the J end lost 3 bases, and 21 bases lay between the germline ends. This CDR3 is built from 17 residues. Per the germline V gene, CDR1 is WNHNN and CDR2 is SYGVQD (reference sequence). In DNA form, the CDR3 reads TGCGCCAGCAGTGTCAGCGAGGACTCCGGATGGGACTATGGCTACACCTTC. Translated: CASSVSEDSGWDYGYTF.

The chain employs TRBV11-2 and TRBJ1-1, with 9 bases fitting TRBD1. CDR1 is SGHAT and CDR2 is FQNNGV in the germline V gene. There are 16 residues in the CDR3. Unmatched junction bases numbered 6, after V lost 4 bases and J lost 0 bases. CDR3 DNA: TGTGCCAGCAGCTCAGGACAGGGGCAGGTGAACACTGAAGCTTTCTTT. Its translation: CASSSGQGQVNTEAFF.

The chain couples TRBV12-5 to TRBJ2-2; TRBD2 matches at 12 bases. CDR3 length equals 16 residues. CDR1 and CDR2 from the germline V gene are LGHNT and FRNRAP. J lost 4 bases, V lost 7 bases, and 7 bases had no gene match. In DNA, the CDR3 is TGTGCTAGTGTCCTAGCGGGGGGGCCGGGCACCGGGGAGCTGTTTTTT. Its protein is CASVLAGGPGTGELFF.

The chain is built from TRBV7-9 and TRBJ2-7, with 9 nucleotides matching TRBD2. Per the germline V gene, CDR1 is SEHNR and CDR2 is FQNEAQ (reference sequence). V gave up 1 base and J gave up 3 bases; unmatched junction bases: 4. The CDR3 consists of 15 residues. The DNA for the CDR3 is TGTGCCAGCAGCTTAGACTTGCGGGAGGGCTACGAGCAGTACTTC. It specifies CASSLDLREGYEQYF.

The chain couples TRBV27 to TRBJ2-5; a possible D gene is TRBD1 (6 bases). The CDR3 sequence is 13 residues long. V lost 4 bases and J 5 bases, leaving 11 bases between the germline ends. In germline, CDR1 is MNHEY, CDR2 SMNVEV (reference sequence). The CDR3 here is CASSYRVGETQYF. CDR3 nucleotides: TGTGCCAGCAGTTACAGGGTAGGGGAGACCCAGTACTTC.

This chain links TRBV27 with TRBJ2-3; 8 bases match TRBD2. The CDR3 length is 15 residues. V gave up 3 bases and J gave up 6 bases; unmatched junction bases: 8. CDR1 is MNHEY, CDR2 SMNVEV, per germline (reference sequence). CDR3 DNA sequence: TGTGCCAGCAGTTTTAGTCGGGGGGGGCATGATACGCAGTATTTT. Protein sequence: CASSFSRGGHDTQYF.

V and J are TRBV7-2 and TRBJ2-2; TRBD2 agrees at 8 bases. This CDR3 is 14 amino acids long. From germline, CDR1 is SGHTA and CDR2 FQGNSA. V lost 3 bases and J lost 4; bases outside the gene matches: 1. CDR3 region: CASSFGLATGELFF. Here the CDR3 DNA reads TGTGCCAGCAGCTTTGGACTAGCCACCGGGGAGCTGTTTTTT.